The clone carrying this TCR beta chain was seen many times. Germline trimming cut 0 bases from V and 10 bases from J; bases unmatched to any gene: 5. This CDR3 is 13 amino acids long. Germline V gene lookup returns CDR1 DFQATT and CDR2 SNEGSKA (reference sequence). The record originates from a study of spatial heterogeneity in lung cancer. Every TCR cDNA molecule carried a tag that served as a unique molecular identifier. TCRdb passed the 5' RACE reads through MiXCR, listing each CDR3 protein once. The sample lists 24,000 or so distinct CDR3 sequences, less than 3.5% occurring once. The time point denotes: sample taken at primary tumor resection. From tumor, nontumor lung or frozen PBMC, whole RNA was taken unsorted for sequencing.

The sequence was collected from a female donor with early-stage non-small cell lung cancer. V and J are TRBV20-1 and TRBJ2-1; 8 nucleotides line up with TRBD2. Sequences were derived from PBMCs, sampled at surgery. CDR3 DNA: TGCAGTGCTAGAGATTGGGTAGCGGGGGAGCAGTTCTTC. This gives the protein CSARDWVAGEQFF.